This T cell receptor beta chain was documented in a study of blood T cell repertoires in COVID-19. On the study more broadly: The United States, Italy and Spain provided the acute and convalescent COVID-19 samples.

Clones were sequenced by immunoSEQ multiplex PCR, and TCRdb holds only the in-frame ones, with some missing. The data contain approximately 310,000 clones, approximately 81% of them singletons. This TCR derives from a woman in her 30s who had been exposed to COVID-19. The sequenced sample consisted of PBMCs or T cells enriched from blood (not recorded which).

CDR3 in DNA: TGTGCCAGCAGCGTAGCTACTAGCGGGGGAGAGACCCAGTACTTC. It is translated as CASSVATSGGETQYF. V is TRBV9 and J is TRBJ2-5, with 11 bases aligning to TRBD2. The length of the CDR3 is 15 residues. The trim removed 0 bases at V and 4 bases at J, leaving 2 bases unmatched. CDR1 is SGDLS, CDR2 YYNGEE, per germline.